The present T cell receptor (beta chain) was sequenced within a study of regulatory T cells in long-lasting Graves disease. Findings of the study overall: Owing to a sample size that was small, accuracy may have been reduced. The study found TRBV28, TRBJ1-2 and TRBJ2-5 favored in persistent disease.

CDR1 is SGDLS and CDR2 is YYNGEE in the germline V gene. The CDR3 loop spans 15 amino acids. V was clipped by 2 bases and J by 0 bases, with 8 bases between them. This clonotype came up once. Its antigen is not identified. Arm-PCR of CDR3 regions and iRepertoire HTBI primers were used to build TCR beta libraries. In TCRdb, the multiplex PCR reads were re-called with MiXCR into one record per CDR3 protein. The sample contains some 440,000 distinct CDR3 sequences, around 21% of which appear only once. Time point defined: persistent/refractory GD, antithyroid drugs over 5 years with positive TRAb. There was RNA extracted from PBMCs, and the TCR library was made from it.

Sequencing used peripheral blood mononuclear cells (PBMCs), obtained when the disease was refractory, from a patient treated with antithyroid drugs. The source of this sequence is a female donor with Graves disease. The chain carries TRBV9 and TRBJ2-2, with a possible D match to TRBD2 (5 bases). The CDR3 reads CASSVDSSNTGELFF. CDR3 bases: TGTGCCAGCAGCGTGGACTCCTCGAACACCGGGGAGCTGTTTTTT.